This TCR beta chain was identified in a study of beta chain features in type 1 diabetes. The length of the CDR3 is 12 residues. Per the germline V gene, CDR1 is SGHRS and CDR2 is YFSETQ. The junction had 2 bases not matched to a gene; V was cut back by 5 bases and J by 7 bases. Findings of the study overall: In the patient group, naive, central memory and Treg TCRB repertoires seemed more alike than in the healthy donor group.

Sequencing targeted expressed TCRB transcripts, as all isolated RNA had been reverse transcribed. The average output of naive, central memory and regulatory T cell samples was several million reads. Clones were sequenced by immunoSEQ multiplex PCR, and TCRdb holds only the in-frame ones, with some missing. The sample records about 320,000 clones, 11% to 15% being singletons. Every participating donor gave one draw, a heparinised blood sample averaging around 120 mL. This clone was detected only a few times. Its antigen remains unknown. The receptor was derived from a young man in good health. The sample was central memory CD4+ T cells from blood. V is TRBV5-1 and J is TRBJ2-1, with TRBD1 matching 8 bases. The CDR3 reads CASRTGENEQFF. DNA of the CDR3: TGCGCCAGCAGGACAGGGGAAAATGAGCAGTTCTTC.